These T cell receptor beta chains were read from a single sample in a study of cytomegalovirus exposure and HLA in healthy donors. TCRdb's table, derived via immunoSEQ multiplex PCR, lists solely in-frame clones and lacks some. The sample has roughly 150,000 clones; roughly 77% are singletons. The sample comprised PBMCs. These receptors were taken from a man aged 25-45 years in good health. The CDR3 runs from the conserved cysteine through the conserved F or W. The D gene is left open where the match is weak. Clone size is shown for a subset of rows, as once, few, many or a class of expanded clone.

-,TRBV28,-,TRBJ2-2,CASSLNRAGTGELFF,TGTGCCAGCAGTTTGAACAGGGCGGGCACCGGGGAGCTGTTTTTT
-,TRBV11-2,TRBD2,TRBJ2-1,CASSLGAGLAEISYNEQFF,TGTGCCAGCAGCTTAGGAGCGGGACTAGCGGAAATCTCCTACAATGAGCAGTTCTTC
-,TRBV30,-,TRBJ1-4,CAWSVISGRGARKLFF,TGTGCCTGGAGTGTAATTTCAGGCAGGGGCGCACGAAAACTGTTTTTT
-,TRBV6-5,-,TRBJ1-1,CASRPPGNTEAFF,TGTGCCAGCAGACCCCCAGGGAACACTGAAGCTTTCTTT
-,TRBV19,-,TRBJ1-1,CASSIGQRNTEAFF,TGTGCCAGTAGTATAGGACAGAGGAACACTGAAGCTTTCTTT
-,TRBV6-5,-,TRBJ1-1,CASSYLELNTEAFF,TGTGCCAGCAGTTACTTAGAGCTGAACACTGAAGCTTTCTTT
few,TRBV19,-,TRBJ2-2,CASSQGELFF,TGTGCCAGTAGCCAGGGGGAGCTGTTTTTT
-,TRBV10-3,TRBD2,TRBJ2-3,CAVLPGASGGPDTQYF,TGTGCCGTCCTCCCGGGCGCTAGCGGGGGCCCAGATACGCAGTATTTT
-,TRBV7-9,-,TRBJ2-7,CSSSLVALQGQGRWDEQYF,TGTTCCAGCAGCTTAGTAGCCCTACAAGGGCAGGGTCGATGGGACGAGCAGTACTTC
-,TRBV7-3,TRBD2,TRBJ2-1,CASSLQREDEQFF,TGTGCCAGCAGCTTGCAGCGGGAGGACGAGCAGTTCTTC